Each of the 5 T cell receptor beta chains below was sequenced from the same sample in a study of human T cells and chemical hapten exposure. Described time point: patch test 1, 2 weeks after DPC sensitization. Treatment specified: therapeutic diphenylcyclopropenone sensitization with weekly scalp DPC. A single record per CDR3 protein comes from TCRdb applying MiXCR to the RACE reads. The table records fewer than 500,000 distinct CDR3 sequences, approximately 5.1% of them present only once. The material was whole blood, obtained in connection with sensitization to the hapten diphenylcyclopropenone (DPC). The receptors come from a woman in her fifties or sixties with alopecia areata. Some clones in this sample may be carry-over from other donors' samples.

This clonotype has at least ten counts. The chain links TRBV9 to TRBJ1-1, with TRBD1 matching over 7 bases. This CDR3 comprises 14 residues. The trim removed 0 bases at V and 4 bases at J, leaving 3 bases unmatched. CDR1 is SGDLS and CDR2 is YYNGEE in the germline V gene. The CDR3 reads CASSVVDRVTEAFF. The CDR3 DNA sequence: TGTGCCAGCAGCGTAGTTGACAGGGTCACTGAAGCTTTCTTT.

This clonotype was seen a few times. With a much larger clone just one base away, this may be a read error. The chain couples TRBV24-1 to TRBJ2-7; no reliable D call. V lost 4 bases, J lost 4 bases, and 4 bases lay in between. This CDR3 has 11 amino acids. Germline-derived CDR1 and CDR2 are KGHDR and SFDVKD. Here the CDR3 reads CATSEGYEQYF. The DNA for the CDR3 is TGTGCCACCAGTGAAGGGTACGAGCAGTACTTC.

This rearrangement joins TRBV5-1 to TRBJ1-1; 8 bases fit TRBD1. With 0 bases clipped from V and 1 base from J, the junction kept 2 bases outside the gene matches. This CDR3 region has 15 residues. Germline V gives CDR1 SGHRS, CDR2 YFSETQ. CDR3 sequence: CASSLADRENTEAFF. As DNA, the CDR3 is TGCGCCAGCAGCTTGGCGGACAGGGAGAACACTGAAGCTTTCTTT.

On this clonotype: A much larger clone differs by one base, so this may be a read error. This sequence joins TRBV6-5 and TRBJ1-2; D remains ambiguous. Germline CDR1 and CDR2: MNHEY and SVGAGI. The CDR3 spans 14 residues. The CDR3 DNA follows: TGTGCCAGCAGTTACGGACCAGACAACTATGGCTACGCCTTC. It is translated as CASSYGPDNYGYAF.

In this sample, this clonotype turned up a few times. The gene calls are TRBV12-3 or TRBV12-4 and TRBJ1-3; D is undetermined. This CDR3 spans 12 amino acids. V was clipped by 6 bases and J by 4 bases, with 7 bases between them. CDR3 DNA: TGTGCCAGCAGCCCGAGAGGAAACACCATATATTTT. Amino acids: CASSPRGNTIYF.